A single T cell receptor beta chain is shown here with its context. Antigen unknown. This sample is drawn from a study of monozygotic twins with inflammatory bowel disease. Study-wide findings and caveats: The inverse Simpson measure of TCRbeta diversity was lower in IBD patients than in healthy co-twins. Researchers report that IBD patients shared fewer clonotypes with others than healthy twins, especially amid disease activity.

The CDR3 has 17 residues. The V gene's germline CDR1 is DFQATT and CDR2 SNEGSKA (reference sequence). In preparing each TCR library, 3,500 to 4,500 ng of total RNA was used. TCRdb re-analyzed the 5' RACE reads; it lists each CDR3 protein once, without DNA. The sample includes 330,000 or so distinct CDR3 sequences. The chain recombines TRBV20-1 with TRBJ2-1; TCRdb names TRBD1, which stays unverified in the absence of DNA. The sequence was obtained from a human donor with ulcerative colitis or Crohn's disease, or a healthy co-twin of an affected twin (not recorded which). The sequenced sample consisted of blood. The chain's CDR3 is CSARVLLGTGGHGEQFF.